This record looks at one T cell receptor (beta chain) sequence and its context. Its target is unknown. V was pared by 3 bases and J by 9 bases, with 15 bases between. CDR3 size: 15 residues. The germline CDR1 and CDR2 sequences are SGHAT and FQDESV (reference sequence). Data came from immunoSEQ multiplex PCR; TCRdb stores just in-frame clones and leaves some out. The sample has roughly 120,000 clones; about 91% are singletons. This record belongs to a study of PD-L1 blockade in urothelial cancer. The study, taken as a whole, reports: Durable benefit was linked to greater 3-week expansion of tumor-associated blood clones.

Specified time point: peripheral blood 6 weeks after treatment start. Source: PBMCs, taken around atezolizumab (anti-PD-L1) treatment. The sequence was obtained from a man aged 55-75 years with urothelial cancer. This chain uses TRBV11-1 with TRBJ1-6, with no clear D. CDR3 region: CASSFEGSNSSPLHF. The CDR3 DNA reads as TGTGCCAGCAGCTTTGAGGGATCCAACAGTTCACCCCTCCACTTT.